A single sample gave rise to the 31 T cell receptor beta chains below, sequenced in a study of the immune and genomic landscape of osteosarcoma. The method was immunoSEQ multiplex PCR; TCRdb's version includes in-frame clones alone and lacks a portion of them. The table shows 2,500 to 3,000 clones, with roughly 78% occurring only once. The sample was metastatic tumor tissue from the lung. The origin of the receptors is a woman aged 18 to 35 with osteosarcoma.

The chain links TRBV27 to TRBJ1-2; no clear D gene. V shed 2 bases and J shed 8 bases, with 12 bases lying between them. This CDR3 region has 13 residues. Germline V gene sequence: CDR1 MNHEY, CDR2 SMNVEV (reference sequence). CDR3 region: CASSLKLEGGYTF. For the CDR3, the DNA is TGTGCCAGCAGTTTAAAGCTGGAAGGAGGCTACACCTTC.

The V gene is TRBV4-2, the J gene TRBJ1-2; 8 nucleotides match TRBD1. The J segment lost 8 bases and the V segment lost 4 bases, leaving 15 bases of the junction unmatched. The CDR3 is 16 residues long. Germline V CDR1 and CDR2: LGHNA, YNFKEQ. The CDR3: CASSRRRVETGEGYTF. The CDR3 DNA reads TGTGCCAGCAGCCGAAGGCGCGTGGAGACAGGGGAAGGCTACACCTTC.

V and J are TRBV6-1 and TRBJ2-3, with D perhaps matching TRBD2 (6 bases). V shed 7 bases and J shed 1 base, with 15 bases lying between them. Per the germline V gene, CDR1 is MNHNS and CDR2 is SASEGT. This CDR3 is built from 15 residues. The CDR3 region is CASNLDGGGTDTQYF. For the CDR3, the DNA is TGTGCCAGCAATCTTGACGGGGGTGGCACAGATACGCAGTATTTT.

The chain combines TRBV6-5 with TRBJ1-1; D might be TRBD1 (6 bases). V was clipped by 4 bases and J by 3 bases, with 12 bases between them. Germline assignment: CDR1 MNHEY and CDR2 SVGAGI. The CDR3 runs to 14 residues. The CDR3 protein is CASSWRGAYTEAFF. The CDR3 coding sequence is TGTGCCAGCAGTTGGAGGGGGGCGTACACTGAAGCTTTCTTT.

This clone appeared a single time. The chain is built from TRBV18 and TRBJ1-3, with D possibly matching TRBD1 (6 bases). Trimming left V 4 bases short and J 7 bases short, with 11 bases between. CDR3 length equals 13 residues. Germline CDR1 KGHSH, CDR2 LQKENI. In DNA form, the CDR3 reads TGTGCCAGCTCACGGGCAGGGGACAACACCATATATTTT. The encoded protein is CASSRAGDNTIYF.

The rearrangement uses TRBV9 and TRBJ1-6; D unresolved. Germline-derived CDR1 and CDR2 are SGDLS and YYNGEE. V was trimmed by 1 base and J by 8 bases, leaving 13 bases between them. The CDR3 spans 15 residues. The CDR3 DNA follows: TGTGCCAGCAGCGTATCTTCTTGGAGAGATTCACCCCTCCACTTT. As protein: CASSVSSWRDSPLHF.

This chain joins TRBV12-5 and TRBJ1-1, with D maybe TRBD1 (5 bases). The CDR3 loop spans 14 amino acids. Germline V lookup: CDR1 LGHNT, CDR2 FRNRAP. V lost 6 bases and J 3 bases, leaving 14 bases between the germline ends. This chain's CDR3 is CASGWGLGDTEAFF. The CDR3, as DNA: TGTGCTAGTGGGTGGGGCCTGGGGGACACTGAAGCTTTCTTT.

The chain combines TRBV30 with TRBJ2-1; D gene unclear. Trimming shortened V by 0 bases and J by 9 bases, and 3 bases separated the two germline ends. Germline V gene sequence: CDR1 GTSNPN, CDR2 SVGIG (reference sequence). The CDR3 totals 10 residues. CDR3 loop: CAWSVSEQFF. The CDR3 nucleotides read TGTGCCTGGAGTGTCAGTGAGCAGTTCTTC.

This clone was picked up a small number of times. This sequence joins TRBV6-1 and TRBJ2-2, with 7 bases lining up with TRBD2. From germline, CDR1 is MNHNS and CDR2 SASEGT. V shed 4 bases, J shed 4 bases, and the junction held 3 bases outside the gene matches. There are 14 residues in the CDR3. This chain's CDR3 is CASSAREGTGELFF. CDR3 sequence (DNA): TGTGCCAGCAGTGCTAGGGAGGGCACCGGGGAGCTGTTTTTT.

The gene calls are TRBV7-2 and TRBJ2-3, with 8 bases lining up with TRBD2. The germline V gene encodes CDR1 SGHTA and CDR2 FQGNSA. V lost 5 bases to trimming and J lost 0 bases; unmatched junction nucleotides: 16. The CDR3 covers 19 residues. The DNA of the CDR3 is TGTGCCAGCAGCCGCCGACTAAGCGGGGGCCATTTTAGCACAGATACGCAGTATTTT. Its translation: CASSRRLSGGHFSTDTQYF.

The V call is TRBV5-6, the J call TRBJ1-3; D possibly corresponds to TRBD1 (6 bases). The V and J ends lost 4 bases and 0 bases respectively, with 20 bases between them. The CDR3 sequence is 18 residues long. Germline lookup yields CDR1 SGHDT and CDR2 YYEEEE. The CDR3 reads CASSHIPWTATSGNTIYF. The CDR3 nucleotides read TGTGCCAGCAGCCACATCCCCTGGACAGCCACCTCTGGAAACACCATATATTTT.

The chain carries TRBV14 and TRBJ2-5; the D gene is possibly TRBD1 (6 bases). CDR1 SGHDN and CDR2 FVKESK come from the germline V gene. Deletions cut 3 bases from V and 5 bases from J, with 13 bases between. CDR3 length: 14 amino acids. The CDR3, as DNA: TGTGCCAGCAGCCAGGGGGCTAGATCCGAGACCCAGTACTTC. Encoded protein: CASSQGARSETQYF.

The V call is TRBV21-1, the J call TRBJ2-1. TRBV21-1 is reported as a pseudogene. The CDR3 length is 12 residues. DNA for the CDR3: TGTGCCAGCAGCAAAGCTGGCAATGAGCAGTTCTTC. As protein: CASSKAGNEQFF.

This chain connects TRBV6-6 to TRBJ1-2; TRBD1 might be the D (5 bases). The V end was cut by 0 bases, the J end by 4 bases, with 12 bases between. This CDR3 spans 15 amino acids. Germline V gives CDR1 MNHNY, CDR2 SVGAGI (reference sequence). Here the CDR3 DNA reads TGTGCCAGCAGTTACTCGATTACGGGGGGCTATGGCTACACCTTC. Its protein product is CASSYSITGGYGYTF.

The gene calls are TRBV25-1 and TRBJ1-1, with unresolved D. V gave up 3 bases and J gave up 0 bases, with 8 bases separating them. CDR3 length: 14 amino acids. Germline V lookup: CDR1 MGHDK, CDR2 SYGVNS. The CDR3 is CASSDVGMNTEAFF. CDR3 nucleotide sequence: TGTGCCAGCAGTGATGTCGGGATGAACACTGAAGCTTTCTTT.

CDR3 residues: CASSPPGGTYTEAFF. Here the CDR3 DNA reads TGTGCCAGCTCACCACCGGGGGGGACGTACACTGAAGCTTTCTTT. The chain has TRBV18 and TRBJ1-1; D perhaps matches TRBD1 (5 bases). This CDR3 is built from 15 residues. Germline values: CDR1 KGHSH, CDR2 LQKENI. V lost 0 bases and J lost 3, with 11 bases in between.

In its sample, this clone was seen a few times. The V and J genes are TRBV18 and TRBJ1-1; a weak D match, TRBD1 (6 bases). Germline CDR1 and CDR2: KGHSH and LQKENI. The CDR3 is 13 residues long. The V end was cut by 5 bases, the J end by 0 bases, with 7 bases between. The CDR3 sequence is CASSSGVNTEAFF. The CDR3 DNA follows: TGTGCCAGCTCATCAGGGGTGAACACTGAAGCTTTCTTT.

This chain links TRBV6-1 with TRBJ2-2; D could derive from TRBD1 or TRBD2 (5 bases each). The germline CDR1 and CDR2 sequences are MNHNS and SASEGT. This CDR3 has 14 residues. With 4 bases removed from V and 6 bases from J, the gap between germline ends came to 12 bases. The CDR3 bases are TGTGCCAGCAGTGTGCTCCAGGGACCCGGGGAGCTGTTTTTT. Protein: CASSVLQGPGELFF.

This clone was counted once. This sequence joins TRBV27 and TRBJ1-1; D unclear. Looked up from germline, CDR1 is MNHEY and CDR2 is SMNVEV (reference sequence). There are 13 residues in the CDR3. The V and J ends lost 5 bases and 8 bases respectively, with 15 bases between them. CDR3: CASSTPGGREAFF. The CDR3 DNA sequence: TGTGCCAGCAGTACACCGGGCGGCAGGGAAGCTTTCTTT.

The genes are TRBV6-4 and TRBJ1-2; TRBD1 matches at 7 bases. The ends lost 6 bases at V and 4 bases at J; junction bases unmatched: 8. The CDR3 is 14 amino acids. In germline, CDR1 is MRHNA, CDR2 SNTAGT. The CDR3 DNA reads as TGTGCCAGCAGCCGGGACAGTAAATCCTATGGCTACACCTTC. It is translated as CASSRDSKSYGYTF.

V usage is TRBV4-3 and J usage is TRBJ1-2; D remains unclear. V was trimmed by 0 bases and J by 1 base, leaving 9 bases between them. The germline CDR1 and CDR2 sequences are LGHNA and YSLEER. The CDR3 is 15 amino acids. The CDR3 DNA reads TGCGCCAGCAGCCAAGATCGGCAGGATAACTATGGCTACACCTTC. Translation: CASSQDRQDNYGYTF.

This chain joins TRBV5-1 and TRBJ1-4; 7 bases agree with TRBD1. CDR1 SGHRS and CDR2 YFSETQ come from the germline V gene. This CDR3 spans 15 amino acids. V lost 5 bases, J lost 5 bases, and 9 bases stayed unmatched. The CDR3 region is CASRTTGDSNEKLFF. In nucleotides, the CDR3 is TGCGCCAGCAGGACAACAGGGGACTCGAATGAAAAACTGTTTTTT.

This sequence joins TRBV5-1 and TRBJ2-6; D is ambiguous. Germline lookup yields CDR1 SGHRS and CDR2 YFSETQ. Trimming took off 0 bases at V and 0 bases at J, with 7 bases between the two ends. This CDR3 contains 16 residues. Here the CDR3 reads CASSLGTYSGANVLTF. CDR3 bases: TGCGCCAGCAGCTTGGGGACCTACTCTGGGGCCAACGTCCTGACTTTC.

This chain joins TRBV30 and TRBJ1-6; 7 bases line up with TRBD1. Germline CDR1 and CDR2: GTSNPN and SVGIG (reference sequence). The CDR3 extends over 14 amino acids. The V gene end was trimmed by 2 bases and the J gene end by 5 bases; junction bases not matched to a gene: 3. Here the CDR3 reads CAWSTGQDNSPLHF. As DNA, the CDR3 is TGTGCCTGGAGTACAGGACAGGATAATTCACCCCTCCACTTT.

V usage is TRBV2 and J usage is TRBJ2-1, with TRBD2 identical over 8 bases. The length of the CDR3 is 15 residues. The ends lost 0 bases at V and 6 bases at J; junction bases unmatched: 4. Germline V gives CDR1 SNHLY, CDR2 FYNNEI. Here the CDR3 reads CASSEASSGGNEQFF. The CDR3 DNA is TGTGCCAGCAGTGAAGCCTCGAGCGGGGGCAATGAGCAGTTCTTC.

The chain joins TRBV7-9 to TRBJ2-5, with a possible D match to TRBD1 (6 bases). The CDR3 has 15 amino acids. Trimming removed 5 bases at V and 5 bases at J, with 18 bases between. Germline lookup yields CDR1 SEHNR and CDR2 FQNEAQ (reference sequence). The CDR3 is CASSTHRDPRETQYF. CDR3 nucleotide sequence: TGTGCCAGCAGCACCCACAGGGACCCGCGGGAGACCCAGTACTTC.

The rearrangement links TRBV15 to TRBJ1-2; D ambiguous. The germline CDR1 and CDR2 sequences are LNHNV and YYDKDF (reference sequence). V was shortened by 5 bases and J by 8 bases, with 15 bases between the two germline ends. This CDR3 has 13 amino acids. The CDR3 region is CATSLGRPRGYTF. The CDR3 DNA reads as TGTGCCACCAGCCTCGGGAGACCGCGCGGCTACACCTTC.

For the CDR3, the DNA is TGTGCCAGCTCACCACAAAGGACAGGGGACGACGAGCAGTACTTC. Its protein is CASSPQRTGDDEQYF. The chain couples TRBV18 to TRBJ2-7; 9 bases align to TRBD1. The ends lost 1 base at V and 5 bases at J; junction bases unmatched: 6. CDR1 is KGHSH and CDR2 is LQKENI in the germline V gene. The CDR3 has 15 residues.

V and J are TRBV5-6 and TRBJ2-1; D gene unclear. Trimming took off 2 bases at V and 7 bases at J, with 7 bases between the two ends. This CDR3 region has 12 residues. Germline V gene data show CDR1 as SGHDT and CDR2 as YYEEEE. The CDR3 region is CASSFSVNEQFF. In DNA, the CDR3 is TGTGCCAGCAGCTTTAGTGTGAATGAGCAGTTCTTC.

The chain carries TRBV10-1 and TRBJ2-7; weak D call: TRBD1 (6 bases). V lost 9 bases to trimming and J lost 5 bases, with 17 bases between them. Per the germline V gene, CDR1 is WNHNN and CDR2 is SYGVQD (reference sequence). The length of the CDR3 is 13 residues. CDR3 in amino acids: CASRQGRGNEQYV. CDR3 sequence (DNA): TGCGCCAGTCGGCAGGGCAGGGGAAACGAGCAGTACGTC.

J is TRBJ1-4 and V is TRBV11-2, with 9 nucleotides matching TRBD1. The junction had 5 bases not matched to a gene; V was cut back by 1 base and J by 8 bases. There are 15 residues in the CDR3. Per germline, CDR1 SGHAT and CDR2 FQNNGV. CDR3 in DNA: TGTGCCAGCAGCTTAGGGGACAGGGACGAGGAAAAACTGTTTTTT. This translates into CASSLGDRDEEKLFF.